This is a list of T cell receptor beta chains from one sample in a study of shared clonotypes between healthy human individuals. TCRdb's copy holds only in-frame clones and misses some; the assay was immunoSEQ multiplex PCR. The data hold some 1.5 million clones, with about 96% observed a single time. Sequences were obtained from naive CD4+ T cells sorted from blood. The source is a man under 40 in good health. Both conserved end residues are part of each CDR3. A D gene is named only where the DNA matches it firmly. Not all rows give a size; the values are once, few, many and, for expanded clones, a class.

size: .; D: .; J: TRBJ1-1; V: TRBV2; length: 13; DNA: TGTGCCAGACAGGAGAGGGGCAGGACTGAAGCTTTCTTT; CDR3: CARQERGRTEAFF
size: .; D: TRBD2; J: TRBJ2-7; V: TRBV5-4; length: 19; DNA: TGTGCCAGCAGCGCCTTGGGACTAGCGGGAGGTTCCAGCTCCTACGAGCAGTACTTC; CDR3: CASSALGLAGGSSSYEQYF
size: .; D: TRBD2; J: TRBJ2-1; V: TRBV19; length: 16; DNA: TGTGCCAGTAGTATAGATCTTGGACTAGCGACCAATGAGCAGTTCTTC; CDR3: CASSIDLGLATNEQFF
size: .; D: TRBD1; J: TRBJ1-2; V: TRBV12-5; length: 15; DNA: TGTGCTAGTGGCTCGACGCCGGGACAGAGCTATGGCTACACCTTC; CDR3: CASGSTPGQSYGYTF
size: once; D: TRBD1; J: TRBJ2-7; V: TRBV7-2; length: 14; DNA: TGTGCCAGCAGCTTAGAGCAGGGGGCTCCCGAGCAGTACTTC; CDR3: CASSLEQGAPEQYF
size: .; D: .; J: TRBJ1-5; V: TRBV28; length: 14; DNA: TGTGCCAGCAGTTTATCGGGATTAAAGCAGCCCCAGCATTTT; CDR3: CASSLSGLKQPQHF
size: .; D: .; J: TRBJ1-1; V: TRBV7-9; length: 13; DNA: TGTGCCAGCAGCCTGACAGGAAACACTGAAGCTTTCTTT; CDR3: CASSLTGNTEAFF
size: .; D: .; J: TRBJ2-2; V: TRBV5-1; length: 16; DNA: TGCGCCAGCAGCACGACTAGTTTCCGGACCACCGGGGAGCTGTTTTTT; CDR3: CASSTTSFRTTGELFF
size: .; D: TRBD1; J: TRBJ2-1; V: TRBV7-2; length: 16; DNA: TGTGCCAGCAGCTTAGCACCCGGGACAGGGTCCTTTGAGCAGTTCTTC; CDR3: CASSLAPGTGSFEQFF
size: .; D: .; J: TRBJ2-6; V: TRBV7-2; length: 15; DNA: TGTGCCAGCAGCCCCCAGGGATCTGGGGCCAACGTCCTGACTTTC; CDR3: CASSPQGSGANVLTF
size: once; D: .; J: TRBJ2-1; V: TRBV6-1; length: 13; DNA: TGTGCCAGCAGCCTGAAACCAGAGAATGAGCAGTTCTTC; CDR3: CASSLKPENEQFF
size: .; D: .; J: TRBJ2-3; V: TRBV5-1; length: 15; DNA: TGCGCCAGCAGCTCGAGCGGGTTTAGCACAGATACGCAGTATTTT; CDR3: CASSSSGFSTDTQYF
size: once; D: TRBD2; J: TRBJ2-2; V: TRBV29-1; length: 17; DNA: TGCAGCGTTGCCTCGAGGGCGGGAGGGAGTTACACCGGGGAGCTGTTTTTT; CDR3: CSVASRAGGSYTGELFF
size: .; D: TRBD1; J: TRBJ2-2; V: TRBV10-3; length: 14; DNA: TGTGCCATCAACCATTCAGACAGGGCCGGGGAGCTGTTTTTT; CDR3: CAINHSDRAGELFF
size: .; D: TRBD2; J: TRBJ2-1; V: TRBV18; length: 18; DNA: TGTGCCAGCTCACCGAACCCAGGACTAGCGGGATATAGCGATGAGCAGTTCTTC; CDR3: CASSPNPGLAGYSDEQFF
size: .; D: .; J: TRBJ1-5; V: TRBV19; length: 13; DNA: TGTGCCAGTAGTACTGGGCCGGGTCAGCCCCAGCATTTT; CDR3: CASSTGPGQPQHF
size: .; D: .; J: TRBJ2-6; V: TRBV29-1; length: 13; DNA: TGCAGCGTTAGACAGACTGGGGCCAACGTCCTGACTTTC; CDR3: CSVRQTGANVLTF
size: .; D: .; J: TRBJ2-7; V: TRBV28; length: 16; DNA: TGTGCCAGCAGTTTATCGGGATTCGCAAGCGCCTACGAGCAGTACTTC; CDR3: CASSLSGFASAYEQYF
size: .; D: .; J: TRBJ2-2; V: TRBV30; length: 15; DNA: TGTGCCTGGTGGGATACAGGGTTAGGCACCGGGGAGCTGTTTTTT; CDR3: CAWWDTGLGTGELFF
size: .; D: .; J: TRBJ2-1; V: TRBV11-2; length: 15; DNA: TGTGCCAGCAGCCCCGATGTTCTCAAGCCCAATGAGCAGTTCTTC; CDR3: CASSPDVLKPNEQFF
size: .; D: TRBD1; J: TRBJ2-7; V: TRBV7-2; length: 14; DNA: TGTGCCAGCAGCAAACGGACAGGCGCCTACGAGCAGTACTTC; CDR3: CASSKRTGAYEQYF
size: .; D: .; J: TRBJ2-3; V: TRBV5-1; length: 15; DNA: TGCGCCAGCAGCTCAGGGACTCCTAGCACAGATACGCAGTATTTT; CDR3: CASSSGTPSTDTQYF
size: .; D: .; J: TRBJ1-2; V: TRBV29-1; length: 14; DNA: TGCAGCGTTGCCGTTTCCGGGGTTAACTATGGCTACACCTTC; CDR3: CSVAVSGVNYGYTF
size: .; D: .; J: TRBJ1-1; V: TRBV20-1; length: 10; DNA: TGCAGTGTCGTCCTCACTGAAGCTTTCTTT; CDR3: CSVVLTEAFF
size: .; D: .; J: TRBJ2-1; V: TRBV14; length: 13; DNA: TGTGCCAGCAGCCCCCGGGCCCAAAATGAGCAGTTCTTC; CDR3: CASSPRAQNEQFF
size: .; D: .; J: TRBJ1-1; V: TRBV5-4; length: 14; DNA: TGTGCCAGCAGCTTGGGACAGCAGAACACTGAAGCTTTCTTT; CDR3: CASSLGQQNTEAFF
size: .; D: TRBD1; J: TRBJ1-5; V: TRBV15; length: 15; DNA: TGTGCCACCAGCAGAAACAGGGGCCCTAATCAGCCCCAGCATTTT; CDR3: CATSRNRGPNQPQHF
size: .; D: TRBD2; J: TRBJ2-3; V: TRBV7-9; length: 15; DNA: TGTGCCAGCAGCCCAGCGGGAGGCCGGGTAGATACGCAGTATTTT; CDR3: CASSPAGGRVDTQYF
size: .; D: TRBD2; J: TRBJ2-2; V: TRBV6-1; length: 17; DNA: TGTGCCAGCAGTGAAGCGCCCCTAGCGGGATTAACCGGGGAGCTGTTTTTT; CDR3: CASSEAPLAGLTGELFF
size: .; D: TRBD1; J: TRBJ2-5; V: TRBV18; length: 15; DNA: TGTGCCAGCTCACCACGCAGGGGGCTAGAAGAGACCCAGTACTTC; CDR3: CASSPRRGLEETQYF
size: .; D: .; J: TRBJ2-7; V: TRBV2; length: 14; DNA: TGTGCCAGCAGTGTTCAGGGGAGGCTCTACGAGCAGTACTTC; CDR3: CASSVQGRLYEQYF
size: .; D: TRBD2; J: TRBJ2-3; V: TRBV10-3; length: 15; DNA: TGTGCCATCAGTCTTACTAGCGTAGGTACAGATACGCAGTATTTT; CDR3: CAISLTSVGTDTQYF
size: once; D: .; J: TRBJ2-7; V: TRBV2; length: 13; DNA: TGTGCCAGCAAGGCTTCGACTAACCCGAAGCAGTACTTC; CDR3: CASKASTNPKQYF
size: few; D: .; J: TRBJ2-3; V: TRBV5-1; length: 11; DNA: TGCGCCAGCAGCCGCACAGATACGCAGTATTTT; CDR3: CASSRTDTQYF
size: .; D: .; J: TRBJ2-1; V: TRBV7-9; length: 13; DNA: TGTGCCAGCAGCTTAACTCTGCGGGGTGGGCAGTTCTTC; CDR3: CASSLTLRGGQFF
size: .; D: .; J: TRBJ2-7; V: TRBV7-2; length: 13; DNA: TGTGCCAGCAGCTTAGTCTCGACCTACGAGCAGTACTTC; CDR3: CASSLVSTYEQYF
size: .; D: .; J: TRBJ2-1; V: TRBV5-1; length: 13; DNA: TGCGCCAGCAGCCCATCTGTCCTCAATGAGCAGTTCTTC; CDR3: CASSPSVLNEQFF
size: .; D: .; J: TRBJ2-5; V: TRBV6-1; length: 15; DNA: TGTGCCAGCAGTGAAATCTGGGCGGCGGGGGAGACCCAGTACTTC; CDR3: CASSEIWAAGETQYF
size: .; D: .; J: TRBJ2-1; V: TRBV7-2; length: 13; DNA: TGTGCCAGCAGCTTCGGACCCAGGGGTGAGCAGTTCTTC; CDR3: CASSFGPRGEQFF
size: .; D: TRBD2; J: TRBJ2-7; V: TRBV28; length: 17; DNA: TGTGCCAGCAGTAGGACTAGCGGGAGGGGAGGATCCTACGAGCAGTACTTC; CDR3: CASSRTSGRGGSYEQYF
size: .; D: TRBD2; J: TRBJ2-1; V: TRBV5-1; length: 15; DNA: TGCGCCAGCAGCTTGGGGCTAGCGGGCTATAATGAGCAGTTCTTC; CDR3: CASSLGLAGYNEQFF
size: .; D: .; J: TRBJ2-1; V: TRBV7-6; length: 17; DNA: TGTGCCAGCAGCTTAGTGGACTTTAGCGGAGTCTACAATGAGCAGTTCTTC; CDR3: CASSLVDFSGVYNEQFF
size: .; D: TRBD2; J: TRBJ2-1; V: TRBV19; length: 17; DNA: TGTGCCAGTAGTAGGGGACTAGCGGGAGGGGGTTTGGATGAGCAGTTCTTC; CDR3: CASSRGLAGGGLDEQFF
size: .; D: TRBD2; J: TRBJ2-1; V: TRBV27; length: 17; DNA: TGTGCCAGCAGTTTAGGGACTAGCGGGAGGGCCGGGAATGAGCAGTTCTTC; CDR3: CASSLGTSGRAGNEQFF
size: .; D: .; J: TRBJ1-1; V: TRBV7-9; length: 14; DNA: TGTGCCAGCAGCTTAATGGGGCTGGGCCCTGAAGCTTTCTTT; CDR3: CASSLMGLGPEAFF
size: .; D: .; J: TRBJ1-4; V: TRBV10-3; length: 15; DNA: TGTGCCATCAGTGAGTCGAGAAAGGGTCCGGAAAAACTGTTTTTT; CDR3: CAISESRKGPEKLFF
size: .; D: .; J: TRBJ1-2; V: TRBV6-1; length: 13; DNA: TGTGCCAGCAGTTCGGCGGACCGCGTTGGCTACACCTTC; CDR3: CASSSADRVGYTF